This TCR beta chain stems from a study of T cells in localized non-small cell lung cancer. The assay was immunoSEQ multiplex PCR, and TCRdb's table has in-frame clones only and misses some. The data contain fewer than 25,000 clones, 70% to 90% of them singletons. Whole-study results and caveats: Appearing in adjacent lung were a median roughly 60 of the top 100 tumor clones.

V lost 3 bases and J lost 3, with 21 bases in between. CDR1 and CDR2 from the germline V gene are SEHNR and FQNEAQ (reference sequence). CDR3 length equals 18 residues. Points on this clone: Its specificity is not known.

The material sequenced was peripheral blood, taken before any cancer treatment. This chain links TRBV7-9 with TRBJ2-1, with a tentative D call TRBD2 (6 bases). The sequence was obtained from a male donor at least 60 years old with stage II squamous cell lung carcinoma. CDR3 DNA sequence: TGTGCCAGCAGCTTCTTTAGCGGAGTCCCGCCTGGCTACAATGAGCAGTTCTTC. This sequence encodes CASSFFSGVPPGYNEQFF.